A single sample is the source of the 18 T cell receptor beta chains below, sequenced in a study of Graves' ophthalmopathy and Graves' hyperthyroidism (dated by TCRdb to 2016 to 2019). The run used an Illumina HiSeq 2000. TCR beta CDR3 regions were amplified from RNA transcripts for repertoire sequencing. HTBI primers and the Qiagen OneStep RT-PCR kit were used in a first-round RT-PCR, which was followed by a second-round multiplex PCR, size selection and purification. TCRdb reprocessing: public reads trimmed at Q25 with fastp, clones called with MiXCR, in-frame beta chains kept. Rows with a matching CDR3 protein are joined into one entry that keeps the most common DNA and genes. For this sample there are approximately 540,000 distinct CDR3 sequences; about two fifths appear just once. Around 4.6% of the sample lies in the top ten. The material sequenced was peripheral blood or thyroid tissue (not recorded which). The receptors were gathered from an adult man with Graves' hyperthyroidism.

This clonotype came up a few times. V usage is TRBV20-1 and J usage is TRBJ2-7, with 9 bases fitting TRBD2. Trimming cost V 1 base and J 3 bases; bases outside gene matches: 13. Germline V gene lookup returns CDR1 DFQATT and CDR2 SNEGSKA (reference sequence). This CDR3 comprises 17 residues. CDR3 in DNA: TGCAGTGCTAGAGGGACTAGCGTCCCGAGTAGAAACTACGAGCAGTACTTC. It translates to CSARGTSVPSRNYEQYF.

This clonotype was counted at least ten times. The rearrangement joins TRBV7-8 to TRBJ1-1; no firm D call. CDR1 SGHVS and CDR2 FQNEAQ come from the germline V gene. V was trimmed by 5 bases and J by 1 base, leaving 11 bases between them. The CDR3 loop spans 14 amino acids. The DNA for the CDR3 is TGTGCCAGCAGCCAAATGGCTGGGAACACTGAAGCTTTCTTT. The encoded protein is CASSQMAGNTEAFF.

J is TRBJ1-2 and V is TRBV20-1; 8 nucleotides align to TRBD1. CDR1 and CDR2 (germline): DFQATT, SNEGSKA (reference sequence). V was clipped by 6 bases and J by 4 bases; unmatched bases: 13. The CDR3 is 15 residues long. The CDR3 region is CSASDSGGAAYGYTF. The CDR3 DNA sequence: TGCAGTGCCTCGGACTCAGGGGGCGCGGCCTATGGCTACACCTTC.

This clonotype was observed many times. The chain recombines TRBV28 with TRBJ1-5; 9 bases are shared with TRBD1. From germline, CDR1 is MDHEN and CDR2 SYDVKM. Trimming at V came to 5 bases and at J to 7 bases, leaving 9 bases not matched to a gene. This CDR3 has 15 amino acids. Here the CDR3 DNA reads TGTGCCAGCAGTCTGACACAGGGGGCAGGGCAGCCCCAGCATTTT. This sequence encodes CASSLTQGAGQPQHF.

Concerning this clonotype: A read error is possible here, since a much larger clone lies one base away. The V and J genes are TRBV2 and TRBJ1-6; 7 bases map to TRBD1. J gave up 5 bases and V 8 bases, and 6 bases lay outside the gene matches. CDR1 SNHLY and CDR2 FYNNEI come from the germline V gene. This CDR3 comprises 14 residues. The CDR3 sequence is CASGITGDNSPLHF. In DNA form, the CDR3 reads TGTGCCAGCGGGATAACAGGGGATAATTCACCCCTCCACTTT.

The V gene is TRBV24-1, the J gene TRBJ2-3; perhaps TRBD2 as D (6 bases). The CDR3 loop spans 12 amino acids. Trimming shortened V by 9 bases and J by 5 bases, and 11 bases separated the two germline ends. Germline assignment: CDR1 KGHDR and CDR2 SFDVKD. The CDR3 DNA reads TGTGCCACCTCAAGGGGAGGAGATACGCAGTATTTT. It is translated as CATSRGGDTQYF.

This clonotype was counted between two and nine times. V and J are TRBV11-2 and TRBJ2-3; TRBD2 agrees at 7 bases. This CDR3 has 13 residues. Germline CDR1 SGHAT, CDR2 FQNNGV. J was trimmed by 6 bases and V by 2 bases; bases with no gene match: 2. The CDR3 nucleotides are TGTGCCAGCAGCTTAAGCGGGGTGGATACGCAGTATTTT. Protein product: CASSLSGVDTQYF. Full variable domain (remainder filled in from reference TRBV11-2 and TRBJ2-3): EAGVAQSPRYKIIEKRQSVAFWCNPISGHATLYWYQQILGQGPKLLIQFQNNGVVDDSQLPKDRFSAERLKGVDSTLKIQPAKLEDSAVYLCASSLSGVDTQYFGPGTRLTVL.

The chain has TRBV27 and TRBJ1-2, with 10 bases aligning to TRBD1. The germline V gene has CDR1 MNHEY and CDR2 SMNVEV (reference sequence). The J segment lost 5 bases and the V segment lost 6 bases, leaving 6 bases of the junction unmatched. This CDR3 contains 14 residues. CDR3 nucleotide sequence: TGTGCCAGCAGGTTCGGGGACAGGGGTTATGGCTACACCTTC. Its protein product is CASRFGDRGYGYTF.

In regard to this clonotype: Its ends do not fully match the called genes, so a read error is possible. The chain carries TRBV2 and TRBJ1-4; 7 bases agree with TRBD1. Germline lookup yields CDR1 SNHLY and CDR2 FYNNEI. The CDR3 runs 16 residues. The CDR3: CASSQRQGGTNEKLFF. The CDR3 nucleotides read TGCGCCAGCAGCCAGAGGCAGGGGGGAACTAATGAAAAACTGTTTTTT.

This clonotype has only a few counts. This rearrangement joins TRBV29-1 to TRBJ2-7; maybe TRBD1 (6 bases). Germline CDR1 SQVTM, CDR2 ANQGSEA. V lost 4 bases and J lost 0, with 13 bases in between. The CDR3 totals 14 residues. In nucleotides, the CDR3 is TGCAGCGTTGTACACCCGGACAGCTCCTACGAGCAGTACTTC. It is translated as CSVVHPDSSYEQYF.

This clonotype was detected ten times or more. CDR3 sequence (DNA): TGTGCCAGCAGTGAAGCCCCAGGGTCGTCCTATAATTCACCCCTCCACTTT. It translates to CASSEAPGSSYNSPLHF. The V and J genes are TRBV6-1 and TRBJ1-6, with D possibly TRBD1 on 5 matching bases. Germline values: CDR1 MNHNS, CDR2 SASEGT. Deletions cut 0 bases from V and 1 base from J, with 10 bases between. This CDR3 has 17 amino acids.

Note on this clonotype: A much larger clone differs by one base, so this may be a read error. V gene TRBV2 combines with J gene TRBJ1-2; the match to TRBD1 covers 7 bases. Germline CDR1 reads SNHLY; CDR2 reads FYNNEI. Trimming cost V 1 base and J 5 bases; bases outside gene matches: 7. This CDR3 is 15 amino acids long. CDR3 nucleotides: TGTGCCAGCAGTGAAGTCGGAGGGGGCGGTTATGGCTACACCTTC. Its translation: CASSEVGGGGYGYTF.

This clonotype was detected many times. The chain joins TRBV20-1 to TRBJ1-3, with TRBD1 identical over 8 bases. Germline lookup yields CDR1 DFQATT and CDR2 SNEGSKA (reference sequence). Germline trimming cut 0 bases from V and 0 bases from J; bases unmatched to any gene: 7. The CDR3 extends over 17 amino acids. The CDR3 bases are TGCAGTGCTAGAGATGTGAGGACAGGGAGCTCTGGAAACACCATATATTTT. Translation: CSARDVRTGSSGNTIYF.

CDR3 amino acids: CASSNGGSRASKETQYF. The CDR3 bases are TGTGCCAGCAGCAACGGGGGATCCAGGGCTTCTAAAGAGACCCAGTACTTC. V gene TRBV28 combines with J gene TRBJ2-5, with D possibly matching TRBD2 (6 bases). Trimming took off 6 bases at V and 3 bases at J, with 23 bases between the two ends. CDR1 is MDHEN and CDR2 is SYDVKM in the germline V gene. The CDR3 spans 17 residues.

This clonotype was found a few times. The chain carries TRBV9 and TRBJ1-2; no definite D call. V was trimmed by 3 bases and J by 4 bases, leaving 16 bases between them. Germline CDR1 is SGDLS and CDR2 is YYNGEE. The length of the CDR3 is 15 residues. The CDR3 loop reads CASSGSAGSTYGYTF. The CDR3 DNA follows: TGTGCCAGCAGCGGATCAGCCGGGAGCACCTATGGCTACACCTTC.

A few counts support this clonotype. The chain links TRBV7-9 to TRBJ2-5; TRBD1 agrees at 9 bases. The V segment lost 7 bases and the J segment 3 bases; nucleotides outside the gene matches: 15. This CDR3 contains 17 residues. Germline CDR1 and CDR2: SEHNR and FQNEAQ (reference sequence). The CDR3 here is CASTTGGQGEIKETQYF. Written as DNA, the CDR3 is TGTGCCAGCACCACCGGGGGACAGGGAGAAATCAAAGAGACCCAGTACTTC.

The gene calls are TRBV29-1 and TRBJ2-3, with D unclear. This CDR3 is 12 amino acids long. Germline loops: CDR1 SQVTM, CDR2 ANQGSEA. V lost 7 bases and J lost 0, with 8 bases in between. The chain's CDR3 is CSAGWSTDTQYF. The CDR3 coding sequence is TGCAGCGCCGGTTGGAGCACAGATACGCAGTATTTT.

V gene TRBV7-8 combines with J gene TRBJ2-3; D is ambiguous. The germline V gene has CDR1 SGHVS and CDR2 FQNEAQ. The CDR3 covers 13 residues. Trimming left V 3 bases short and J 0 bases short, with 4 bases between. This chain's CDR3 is CASSFISTDTQYF. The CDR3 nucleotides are TGTGCCAGCAGCTTTATTAGCACAGATACGCAGTATTTT. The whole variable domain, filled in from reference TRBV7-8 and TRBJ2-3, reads GAGVSQSPRYKVAKRGQDVALRCDPISGHVSLFWYQQALGQGPEFLTYFQNEAQLDKSGLPSDRFFAERPEGSVSTLKIQRTQQEDSAVYLCASSFISTDTQYFGPGTRLTVL.